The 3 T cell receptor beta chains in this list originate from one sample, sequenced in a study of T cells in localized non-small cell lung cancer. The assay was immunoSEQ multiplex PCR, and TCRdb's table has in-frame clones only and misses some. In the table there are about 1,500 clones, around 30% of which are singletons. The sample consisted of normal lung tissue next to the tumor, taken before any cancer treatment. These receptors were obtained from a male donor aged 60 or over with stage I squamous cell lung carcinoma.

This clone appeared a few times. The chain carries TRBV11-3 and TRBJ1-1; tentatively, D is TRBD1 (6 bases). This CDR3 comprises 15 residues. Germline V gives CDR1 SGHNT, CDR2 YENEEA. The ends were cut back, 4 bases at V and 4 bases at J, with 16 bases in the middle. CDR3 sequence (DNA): TGTGCCAGCAGCTCCCCGAGGGGGGAATTCACTGAAGCTTTCTTT. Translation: CASSSPRGEFTEAFF.

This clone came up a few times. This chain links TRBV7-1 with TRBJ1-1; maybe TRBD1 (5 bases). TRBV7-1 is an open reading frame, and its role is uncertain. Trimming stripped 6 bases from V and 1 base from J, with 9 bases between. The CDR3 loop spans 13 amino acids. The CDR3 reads CASSMGTNTEAFF. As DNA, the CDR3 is TGTGCCAGCAGTATGGGGACGAACACTGAAGCTTTCTTT.

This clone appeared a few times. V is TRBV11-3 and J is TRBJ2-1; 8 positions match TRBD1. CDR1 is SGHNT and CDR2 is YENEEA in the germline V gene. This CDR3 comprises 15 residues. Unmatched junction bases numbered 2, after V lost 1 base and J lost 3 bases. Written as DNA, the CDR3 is TGTGCCAGCAGCTTAGGCACAGGGGGCTACAATGAGCAGTTCTTC. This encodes CASSLGTGGYNEQFF.